This record covers a single T cell receptor beta chain. What it recognizes is unknown. This sample is part of a study of T cells in localized non-small cell lung cancer. Study results and caveats: Multi-region tumor sequencing was not done, so intratumor heterogeneity could not be excluded. A denser population of T cells in blood accompanied longer overall survival. Median detection of top 100 tumor clones in adjacent lung was 55 to 60 clones. Adjacent uninvolved lung tissue had the highest T cell clonality, exceeding tumor.

This CDR3 has 16 amino acids. With 2 bases clipped from V and 5 bases from J, the junction kept 9 bases outside the gene matches. Germline CDR1 reads MNHNS; CDR2 reads SASEGT. Produced via immunoSEQ multiplex PCR; TCRdb's table is partial and in-frame only. This sample has 6,000 to 8,500 clones, with approximately 95% found just once. The receptor was isolated from a woman aged 35 to 70 with stage I lung adenocarcinoma. The sequences come from peripheral blood, collected before any cancer treatment. The rearrangement links TRBV6-1 to TRBJ2-4, with 7 bases matching TRBD2. The CDR3 DNA is TGTGCCAGCAGTGAAATGGGCGGGAGAGGGCAAAACATTCAGTACTTC. Its protein product is CASSEMGGRGQNIQYF.